This T cell receptor (beta chain) was captured by sequencing in a study of CXCR3-negative and CXCR3-positive naive CD8 T cells. Germline values: CDR1 SQVTM, CDR2 ANQGSEA. The CDR3 has 15 amino acids. Researchers prepared the TRB cDNA libraries using 5' RACE with UMI labels. TCRdb re-called the 5' RACE reads and gives one entry per CDR3 protein, without DNA. The sample's table shows around 24,000 distinct CDR3 sequences. This sequence was found in a human donor in good health. Some clones in this sample may be carry-over from other donors' samples. V gene TRBV29-1 combines with J gene TRBJ2-1; as DNA is missing, the TRBD1 call by TCRdb cannot be tested. The sequenced material came from naive CXCR3- CD8+ T cells from blood. Subset specified: CD45RO-CCR7+CD27+CD95- naive CD8+ T cells lacking CXCR3 (TNR3-). The CDR3 spells CSVEERGQLYNEQFF.